The 17 T cell receptor beta chains below all came from one sample that was sequenced in a study of cytomegalovirus exposure and HLA in healthy donors. PCR used 60 Vbeta primers and 13 Jbeta primers. The repertoire was sequenced with immunoSEQ multiplex PCR; TCRdb's copy has only in-frame clones and lacks some. The sample has about 120,000 clones; less than 80% are singletons. The sequencing input was PBMCs. These receptors all come from a man aged 30 to 45 in good health and CMV-seronegative.

The rearrangement uses TRBV18 and TRBJ1-1; possible D gene TRBD1, 5 bases. The CDR3 loop spans 15 amino acids. Trimming left V 3 bases short and J 4 bases short, with 15 bases between. Germline V CDR1 and CDR2: KGHSH, LQKENI. In DNA form, the CDR3 reads TGTGCCAGCTCACCCGCCGGGAGGGGTAGCACTGAAGCTTTCTTT. It encodes CASSPAGRGSTEAFF.

The chain links TRBV7-3 to TRBJ2-5; 9 bases line up with TRBD2. Trimming at V came to 5 bases and at J to 3 bases, leaving 4 bases not matched to a gene. CDR3 length: 14 amino acids. The germline V gene encodes CDR1 SGHTA and CDR2 FQGTGA. CDR3 sequence (DNA): TGTGCCAGCAGCCCTAGCGGGGTAAAAGAGACCCAGTACTTC. It specifies CASSPSGVKETQYF.

This rearrangement joins TRBV10-3 to TRBJ1-1, with D uncertain. Germline values: CDR1 ENHRY, CDR2 SYGVKD. The V end was cut by 0 bases, the J end by 6 bases, with 11 bases between. The CDR3 spans 14 residues. The CDR3 spells CAISESSVNAEAFF. The CDR3 bases are TGTGCCATCAGTGAGTCCTCGGTCAATGCTGAAGCTTTCTTT.

V gene TRBV30 combines with J gene TRBJ1-5; D unresolved. CDR3 length: 13 amino acids. V dropped 0 bases and J dropped 4 bases, with 7 bases sitting between them. Germline V gene lookup returns CDR1 GTSNPN and CDR2 SVGIG (reference sequence). Here the CDR3 reads CAWSVRSNQPQHF. In DNA form, the CDR3 reads TGTGCCTGGAGTGTCCGGAGTAATCAGCCCCAGCATTTT.

This chain links TRBV18 with TRBJ1-2; D call uncertain. Trimming removed 6 bases from V and 1 base from J, with 12 bases in between. Per germline, CDR1 KGHSH and CDR2 LQKENI. CDR3 length: 14 residues. Here the CDR3 DNA reads TGTGCCAGCTCTCCGGGAGGGCGTAACTATGGCTACACCTTC. This encodes CASSPGGRNYGYTF.

The J gene is TRBJ2-7, the V gene TRBV10-1, with D uncertain. The CDR3 spans 15 residues. V was cut by 0 bases and J by 6 bases, with 15 bases left in between. Germline lookup yields CDR1 WNHNN and CDR2 SYGVQD (reference sequence). The CDR3 loop is CASSESVGELSEQYF. Written as DNA, the CDR3 is TGCGCCAGCAGTGAGTCGGTTGGAGAGCTGAGCGAGCAGTACTTC.

The rearrangement links TRBV7-9 to TRBJ1-1; possible D gene TRBD1, 6 bases. Germline V gene lookup returns CDR1 SEHNR and CDR2 FQNEAQ (reference sequence). This CDR3 is 16 amino acids long. V was clipped by 6 bases and J by 0 bases, with 17 bases between them. CDR3 in DNA: TGTGCCAGCAGTTCTGGGGGGGGACAAGTGAACACTGAAGCTTTCTTT. As protein: CASSSGGGQVNTEAFF.

There are a few counts of this clone. In DNA form, the CDR3 reads TGCAGTGGCACAGGCCAAGAGACCCAGTACTTC. The encoded protein is CSGTGQETQYF. The chain carries TRBV20-1 and TRBJ2-5; tentatively, D is TRBD1 (5 bases). Trimming took 7 bases from V and 1 from J, leaving 7 bases between them. Germline assignment: CDR1 DFQATT and CDR2 SNEGSKA (reference sequence). This CDR3 has 11 residues.

The rearrangement joins TRBV7-2 to TRBJ2-1; 10 bases are shared with TRBD2. Trimming cost V 3 bases and J 8 bases; bases outside gene matches: 10. This CDR3 contains 16 residues. CDR1 and CDR2 from the germline V gene are SGHTA and FQGNSA. CDR3 DNA sequence: TGTGCCAGCAGCTTGCTAGCGGGGGAAATCCAGCATGAGCAGTTCTTC. Its translation is CASSLLAGEIQHEQFF.

V gene TRBV6-1 combines with J gene TRBJ2-3; D gene uncertain. The length of the CDR3 is 13 residues. The V gene's germline CDR1 is MNHNS and CDR2 SASEGT. V was trimmed by 3 bases and J by 4 bases, leaving 8 bases between them. The CDR3 nucleotides are TGTGCCAGCAGTGACGCTGGGCCAGATACGCAGTATTTT. Protein product: CASSDAGPDTQYF.

By share, this clone counts as medium-sized. The gene calls are TRBV9 and TRBJ1-1, with no clear D. The CDR3 has 13 amino acids. Per the germline V gene, CDR1 is SGDLS and CDR2 is YYNGEE. The V gene lost 7 bases and the J gene lost 2 bases, with 12 bases spanning the gap. DNA for the CDR3: TGTGCCAGCTCCGCGGAGATTAACACTGAAGCTTTCTTT. Translation gives CASSAEINTEAFF.

The chain carries TRBV6-5 and TRBJ2-7; no clear D gene. The CDR3 totals 16 residues. The germline CDR1 and CDR2 sequences are MNHEY and SVGAGI. Trimming took 3 bases from V and 2 from J, leaving 17 bases between them. DNA for the CDR3: TGTGCCAGCAGTTATACACCGGAGACGGTAACCTACGAGCAGTACTTC. As protein: CASSYTPETVTYEQYF.

This chain links TRBV5-6 with TRBJ1-2; no firm D call. This CDR3 region has 16 residues. Trimming removed 2 bases from V and 2 bases from J, with 16 bases in between. Germline V CDR1 and CDR2: SGHDT, YYEEEE. CDR3 sequence: CASSFSPVVPNYGYTF. The CDR3 DNA sequence: TGTGCCAGCAGCTTTTCCCCCGTCGTCCCCAACTATGGCTACACCTTC.

The chain carries TRBV6-1 and TRBJ2-2; 7 bases match TRBD1. After removal of 7 bases from V and 3 bases from J, the junction contained 5 bases not matched to a gene. Germline V CDR1 and CDR2: MNHNS, SASEGT. This CDR3 has 14 amino acids. The CDR3 loop is CASKGAVDTGELFF. The CDR3 DNA reads TGTGCCAGCAAGGGGGCGGTAGACACCGGGGAGCTGTTTTTT.

The CDR3 sequence: CASSRDGLNTDTQYF. The CDR3 nucleotides are TGCGCCAGCAGTAGGGACGGACTAAACACAGATACGCAGTATTTT. The chain carries TRBV10-1 and TRBJ2-3; D is possibly TRBD2 (6 bases). Germline-derived CDR1 and CDR2 are WNHNN and SYGVQD (reference sequence). Trimming took off 5 bases at V and 2 bases at J, with 14 bases between the two ends. The CDR3 sequence is 15 residues long.

With respect to this clone: Germline is not matched at one junction end, which may reflect a read error. This chain links TRBV23-1 with TRBJ2-7; TRBD1 matches 10 bases. TRBV23-1 is given ORF status, its function remaining uncertain. CDR3 length equals 15 residues. For the CDR3, the DNA is TGCGCCAGTTACACCGGGACAGGGGACTCCGACGAGCAGTACTTC. Its protein product is CASYTGTGDSDEQYF.

Only a few counts were recorded for this clone. The chain uses TRBV6-1 and TRBJ2-7; 7 nucleotides line up with TRBD1. Germline assignment: CDR1 MNHNS and CDR2 SASEGT. The CDR3 consists of 14 residues. The V gene end was trimmed by 7 bases and the J gene end by 6 bases; junction bases not matched to a gene: 12. CDR3 DNA sequence: TGTGCCAGCACCATGGGCTCGACAGGGCTCGAGCAGTACTTC. This translates into CASTMGSTGLEQYF.